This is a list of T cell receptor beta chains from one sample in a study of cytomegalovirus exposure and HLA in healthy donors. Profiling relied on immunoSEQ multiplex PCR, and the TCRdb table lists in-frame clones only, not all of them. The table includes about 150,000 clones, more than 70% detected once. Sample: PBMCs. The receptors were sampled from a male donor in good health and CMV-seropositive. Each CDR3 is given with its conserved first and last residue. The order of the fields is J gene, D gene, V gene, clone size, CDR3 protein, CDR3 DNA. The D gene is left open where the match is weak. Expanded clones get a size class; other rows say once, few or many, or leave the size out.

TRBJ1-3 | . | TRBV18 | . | CASSPDLQAVNTIYF | TGTGCCAGCTCACCCGACTTACAGGCGGTAAACACCATATATTTT
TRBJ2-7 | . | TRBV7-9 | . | CASSPGERWYF | TGTGCCAGCAGCCCCGGGGAGAGGTGGTACTTC
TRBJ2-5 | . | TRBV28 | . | CASSKLSRETQYF | TGTGCCAGCAGCAAACTATCAAGAGAGACCCAGTACTTC
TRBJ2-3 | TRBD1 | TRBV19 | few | CASSRGQGIADTQYF | TGTGCCAGTAGTCGGGGACAGGGGATCGCAGATACGCAGTATTTT
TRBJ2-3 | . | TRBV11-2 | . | CASSLQSTDTQYF | TGTGCCAGCAGCTTACAAAGCACAGATACGCAGTATTTT
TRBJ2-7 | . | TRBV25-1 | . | CASSERSYEQYF | TGTGCCAGCAGTGAGCGATCCTACGAGCAGTACTTC
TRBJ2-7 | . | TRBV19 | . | CASSIEGPSVGGYEQYF | TGTGCCAGCAGTATAGAGGGCCCTAGCGTGGGAGGCTACGAGCAGTACTTC
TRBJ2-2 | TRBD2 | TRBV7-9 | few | CSSRHRTSGSGLTGELFF | TGTTCCAGCAGACATCGGACTAGCGGGAGCGGTTTGACCGGGGAGCTGTTTTTT
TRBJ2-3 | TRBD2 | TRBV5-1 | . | CASSRGTSGSTDTQYF | TGCGCCAGCAGCCGGGGGACTAGCGGGAGCACAGATACGCAGTATTTT
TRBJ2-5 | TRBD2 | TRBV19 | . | CASSNPAGDQETQYF | TGTGCCAGTAGTAACCCAGCGGGAGACCAAGAGACCCAGTACTTC
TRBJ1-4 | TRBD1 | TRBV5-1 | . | CASSSLGGADEKLFF | TGCGCCAGCAGTTCTCTAGGGGGCGCAGATGAAAAACTGTTTTTT
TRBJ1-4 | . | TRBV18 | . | CASSRQGHATNEKLFF | TGTGCCAGCTCACGGCAGGGCCACGCAACTAATGAAAAACTGTTTTTT
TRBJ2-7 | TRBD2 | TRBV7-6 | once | CASSTSGRPHEQYF | TGTGCCAGCAGCACTAGCGGGAGACCCCACGAGCAGTACTTC
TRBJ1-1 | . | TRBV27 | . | CASSETGTVAEAFF | TGTGCCAGCAGTGAGACGGGGACTGTGGCTGAAGCTTTCTTT
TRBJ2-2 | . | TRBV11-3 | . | CASSSRPENTGELFF | TGTGCCAGCAGCTCGAGGCCGGAGAACACCGGGGAGCTGTTTTTT
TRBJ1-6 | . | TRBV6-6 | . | CASIRPVRPGSPLHF | TGTGCCAGCATCCGCCCAGTTCGTCCAGGTTCACCCCTCCACTTT
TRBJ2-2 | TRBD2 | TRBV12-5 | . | CASGAVAGGTGELFF | TGTGCTAGTGGGGCGGTAGCGGGAGGTACCGGGGAGCTGTTTTTT
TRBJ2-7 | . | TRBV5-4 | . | CASTRGRVSYEQYF | TGTGCCAGCACCCGCGGGCGGGTCTCCTACGAGCAGTACTTC
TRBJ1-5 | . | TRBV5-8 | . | CASSFRGSSQPQHF | TGTGCCAGCAGCTTTCGGGGGTCAAGTCAGCCCCAGCATTTT
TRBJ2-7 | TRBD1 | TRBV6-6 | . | CASRPPGQGASEQYF | TGTGCCAGCAGGCCCCCGGGGCAGGGGGCGAGCGAGCAGTACTTC
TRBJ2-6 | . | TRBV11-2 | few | CASSLARGRAANVLTF | TGTGCCAGCAGCTTAGCCCGTGGGCGCGCCGCCAACGTCCTGACTTTC
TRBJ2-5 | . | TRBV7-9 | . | CANSRRDQETQYF | TGTGCCAATAGCAGGCGGGACCAAGAGACCCAGTACTTC
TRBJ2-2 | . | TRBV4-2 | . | CASSQVLAWRDDTGELFF | TGTGCCAGCAGCCAAGTCTTAGCGTGGCGGGATGACACCGGGGAGCTGTTTTTT
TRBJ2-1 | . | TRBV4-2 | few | CASSHPSRNQNNEQFF | TGTGCCAGCAGCCATCCCTCCCGTAACCAGAACAATGAGCAGTTCTTC
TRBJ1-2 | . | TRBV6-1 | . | CASSRRGDGYTF | TGTGCCAGCAGTAGACGGGGGGATGGCTACACCTTC
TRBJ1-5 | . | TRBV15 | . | CATSRPRDGGRNQPQHF | TGTGCCACCAGCAGGCCCAGGGACGGGGGTCGGAATCAGCCCCAGCATTTT
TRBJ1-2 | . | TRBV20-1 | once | CSARLGPGYTF | TGCAGTGCTAGGCTAGGCCCCGGCTACACCTTC
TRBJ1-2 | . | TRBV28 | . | CASSFPQGDYYGYTF | TGTGCCAGCAGCTTCCCACAGGGAGATTACTATGGCTACACCTTC
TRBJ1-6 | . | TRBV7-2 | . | CASSSSTGVGSPLHF | TGTGCCAGCAGCTCCTCGACCGGAGTGGGTTCACCCCTCCACTTT
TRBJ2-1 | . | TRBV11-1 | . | CASSLELGPSTYNEQFF | TGTGCCAGCAGCTTAGAACTAGGACCTAGCACCTACAATGAGCAGTTCTTC
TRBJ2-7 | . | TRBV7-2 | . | CASSFWSSSTYEQYF | TGTGCCAGCAGCTTCTGGTCGAGTTCTACCTACGAGCAGTACTTC
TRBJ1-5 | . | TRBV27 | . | CASSFSRYSNQPQHF | TGTGCCAGCAGTTTTTCCAGATATAGCAATCAGCCCCAGCATTTT
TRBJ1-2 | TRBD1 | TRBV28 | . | CASSLRDRDNGYTF | TGTGCCAGCAGTCTCCGGGACAGGGATAATGGCTACACCTTC
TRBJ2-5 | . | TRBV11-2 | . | CASSLVNQETQYF | TGTGCCAGCAGCTTAGTAAATCAAGAGACCCAGTACTTC
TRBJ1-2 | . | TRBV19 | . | CASSTARTRRNYGYTF | TGTGCCAGTAGTACCGCTCGGACCCGGAGGAACTATGGCTACACCTTC
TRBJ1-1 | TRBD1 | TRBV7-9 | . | CASSLAGGIGEAFF | TGTGCCAGCAGCTTAGCAGGGGGCATTGGTGAAGCTTTCTTT
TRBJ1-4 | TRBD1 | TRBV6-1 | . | CASSASPGQGVEKLFF | TGTGCCAGCAGTGCCTCCCCCGGACAGGGAGTCGAAAAACTGTTTTTT
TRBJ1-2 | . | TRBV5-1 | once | CASSLTGLNGGYTF | TGCGCCAGCAGCTTGACAGGGCTGAACGGGGGCTACACCTTC
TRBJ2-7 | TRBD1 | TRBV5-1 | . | CASSGQGAYEQYF | TGCGCCAGCAGCGGACAGGGGGCCTACGAGCAGTACTTC
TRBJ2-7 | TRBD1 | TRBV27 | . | CASRSPQGEYEQYF | TGTGCCAGCAGAAGCCCCCAGGGGGAGTACGAGCAGTACTTC